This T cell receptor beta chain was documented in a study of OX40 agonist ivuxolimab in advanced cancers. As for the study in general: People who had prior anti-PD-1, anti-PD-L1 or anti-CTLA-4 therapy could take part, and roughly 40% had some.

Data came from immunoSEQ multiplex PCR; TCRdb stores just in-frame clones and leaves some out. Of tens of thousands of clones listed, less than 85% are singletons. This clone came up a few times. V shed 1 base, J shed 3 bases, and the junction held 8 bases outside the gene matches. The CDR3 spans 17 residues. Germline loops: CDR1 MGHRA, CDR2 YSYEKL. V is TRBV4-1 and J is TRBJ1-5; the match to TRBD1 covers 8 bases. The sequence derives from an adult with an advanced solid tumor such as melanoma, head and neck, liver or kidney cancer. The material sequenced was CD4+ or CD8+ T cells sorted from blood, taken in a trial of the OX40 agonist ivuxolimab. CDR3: CASSQAGTGATNQPQHF. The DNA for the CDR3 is TGCGCCAGCAGCCAAGCCGGGACAGGTGCTACCAATCAGCCCCAGCATTTT.